This T cell receptor (beta chain) was recovered during a study of CD8+CD57+ T cells in acquired aplastic anemia. Study information: On average, sorted CD4+ and CD8+ cells gave roughly 2.9 ug of DNA.

Notes on the study in general: Some 29 CD8+ CDR3 sequences were shared between patients and controls.

The study profiled TCR beta VDJ and CDR3 using genomic DNA as template. TCRdb re-derived calls from the reads in MiXCR, one entry per CDR3 protein. This sample yields about 40,000 distinct CDR3 sequences, of which approximately 57% are seen a single time; about 60% belongs to the top ten. Comment on this clonotype: The antigen is unknown.

The CDR3 contains 15 residues. V was clipped by 3 bases and J by 0 bases; unmatched bases: 7. Germline lookup yields CDR1 SQVTM and CDR2 ANQGSEA. The patients chosen for sequencing had shown expansion of CD8+CD57+ cells (detected by flow cytometry). There were no patients without severe acquired aplastic anemia. When blood sampling took place, the patients had received no therapy. The chain recombines TRBV29-1 with TRBJ1-1, with 7 positions matching TRBD1. The origin of this receptor is a human donor with aplastic anemia. Sequencing used sorted CD4+, CD8+, or CD8+CD57+ T cells (not recorded which) from PBMCs. CDR3: CSVEVQGQLNTEAFF. The CDR3 DNA is TGCAGCGTTGAGGTCCAGGGACAGCTGAACACTGAAGCTTTCTTT.